The 10 T cell receptor beta chains in this list originate from one sample, sequenced in a study of cytomegalovirus exposure and HLA in healthy donors. Primers for the PCR totalled 60 Vbeta and 13 Jbeta. TCRdb keeps only in-frame clones here, not all; method: immunoSEQ multiplex PCR. This table holds 180,000 or so clones, approximately 79% found once. Sequenced material: PBMCs. The origin of the receptors is a man aged 50-60 years in good health and CMV-seropositive.

CDR3 region: CASSTRQGASAGELFF. In DNA, the CDR3 is TGTGCCAGCAGCACCCGACAGGGGGCTAGTGCCGGGGAGCTGTTTTTT. V gene TRBV4-2 combines with J gene TRBJ2-2, with 10 nucleotides matching TRBD1. Germline V lookup: CDR1 LGHNA, CDR2 YNFKEQ. V dropped 5 bases and J dropped 6; count of bases not matched to a gene: 9. This CDR3 contains 16 residues.

The chain has TRBV28 and TRBJ1-1; maybe TRBD1 (5 bases). CDR3 length equals 15 residues. V lost 5 bases to trimming and J lost 4 bases, with 17 bases between them. Looked up from germline, CDR1 is MDHEN and CDR2 is SYDVKM. CDR3 sequence reads: CASSLPTALATEAFF. As DNA, the CDR3 is TGTGCCAGCAGTCTCCCGACAGCCTTAGCCACTGAAGCTTTCTTT.

With regard to this clone: A read error is likely, as this CDR3 ends without the conserved phenylalanine or tryptophan. The chain has TRBV25-1 and TRBJ2-7; TRBD2 might be the D (6 bases). The germline V gene has CDR1 MGHDK and CDR2 SYGVNS. Trimming removed 6 bases at V and 6 bases at J, with 15 bases between. CDR3 length: 13 amino acids. CDR3 DNA sequence: TGTGCCAGCAGCCGTTTGCAGGAGGGCGAGCAGTACCTC. It encodes CASSRLQEGEQYL.

The rearrangement joins TRBV5-1 to TRBJ2-5, with TRBD2 matching over 8 bases. The V gene end was trimmed by 1 base and the J gene end by 1 base; junction bases not matched to a gene: 6. CDR1 and CDR2 from the germline V gene are SGHRS and YFSETQ. The CDR3 length is 16 residues. This CDR3 reads CASSLRGGSSQETQYF. CDR3 nucleotides: TGCGCCAGCAGCTTGCGGGGGGGCTCTTCCCAAGAGACCCAGTACTTC.

The chain links TRBV5-6 to TRBJ2-1, with D possibly matching TRBD1 (5 bases). The length of the CDR3 is 15 residues. V lost 5 bases and J lost 4, with 16 bases in between. Germline V gene data show CDR1 as SGHDT and CDR2 as YYEEEE. Written as DNA, the CDR3 is TGTGCCAGCAGAGGTGACAGATGGGGTTACAATGAGCAGTTCTTC. Its protein product is CASRGDRWGYNEQFF.

The rearrangement joins TRBV5-1 to TRBJ2-5; no definite D call. Germline V gene data show CDR1 as SGHRS and CDR2 as YFSETQ. V was clipped by 0 bases and J by 5 bases, with 8 bases between them. The CDR3 covers 13 residues. The DNA of the CDR3 is TGCGCCAGCAGCTTGGAGCTACGGGAGACCCAGTACTTC. Encoded protein: CASSLELRETQYF.

The rearrangement uses TRBV7-9 and TRBJ1-1; weak D call: TRBD1 (5 bases). CDR3 size: 15 residues. V dropped 1 base and J dropped 0 bases, with 9 bases sitting between them. Germline CDR1 reads SEHNR; CDR2 reads FQNEAQ (reference sequence). CDR3 amino acids: CASSLVQAMNTEAFF. Written as DNA, the CDR3 is TGTGCCAGCAGCTTAGTACAGGCCATGAACACTGAAGCTTTCTTT.

This chain links TRBV6-5 with TRBJ2-7, with D perhaps TRBD1 (5 bases). V was pared by 0 bases and J by 0 bases, with 12 bases between. CDR1 is MNHEY, CDR2 SVGAGI, per germline. The CDR3 totals 16 residues. This chain's CDR3 is CASSYSLDTYSYEQYF. In DNA, the CDR3 is TGTGCCAGCAGTTACTCGCTGGACACCTACTCCTACGAGCAGTACTTC.

CDR3 sequence (DNA): TGTGCCAGCAGCCAAGATTGGAGCTACGAGCAGTACTTC. Encoded protein: CASSQDWSYEQYF. V usage is TRBV4-2 and J usage is TRBJ2-7; D is undetermined. V shed 0 bases and J shed 3 bases, with 6 bases lying between them. This CDR3 spans 13 amino acids. From germline, CDR1 is LGHNA and CDR2 YNFKEQ.

The chain joins TRBV28 to TRBJ1-5; no definite D call. Germline V gives CDR1 MDHEN, CDR2 SYDVKM. Trimming took 6 bases from V and 1 from J, leaving 10 bases between them. CDR3 size: 14 residues. The CDR3 is CASRSLLSNQPQHF. CDR3 bases: TGTGCCAGCAGATCACTACTCAGCAATCAGCCCCAGCATTTT.